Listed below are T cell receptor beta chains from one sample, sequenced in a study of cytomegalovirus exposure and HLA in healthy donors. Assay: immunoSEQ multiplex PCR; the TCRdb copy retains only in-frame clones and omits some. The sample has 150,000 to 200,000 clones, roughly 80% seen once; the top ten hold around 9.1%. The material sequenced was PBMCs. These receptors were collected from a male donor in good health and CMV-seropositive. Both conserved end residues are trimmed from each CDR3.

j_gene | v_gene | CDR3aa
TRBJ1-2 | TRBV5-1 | ASSLADYGYT
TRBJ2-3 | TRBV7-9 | ASNPGVAGDTQY
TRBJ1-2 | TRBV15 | ATSRSGRQGQDGYT
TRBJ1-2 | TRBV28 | ASSSGGENYGYT
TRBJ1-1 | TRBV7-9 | ASSFTGDTEAF
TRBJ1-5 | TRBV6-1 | ASSRGPGLNQPQH
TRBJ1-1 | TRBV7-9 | ASSRGGTYTEAF
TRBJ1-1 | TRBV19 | ASRGNRGAF
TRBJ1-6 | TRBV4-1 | ASSHPGTGHDSPLH
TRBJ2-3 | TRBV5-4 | AITRTSGLVSFTDTQY
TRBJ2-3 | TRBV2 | ASAPRSTQY
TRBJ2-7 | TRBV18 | AASPREDSYEQY
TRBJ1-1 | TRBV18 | ASSPLKVTGKGTEAF
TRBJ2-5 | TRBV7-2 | ASSFWTGQETQY
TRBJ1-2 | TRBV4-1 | ASSQEGRSYGYT
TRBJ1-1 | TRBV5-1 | ASSPEGWENTEAF
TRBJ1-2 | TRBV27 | ASFAGNYGYT